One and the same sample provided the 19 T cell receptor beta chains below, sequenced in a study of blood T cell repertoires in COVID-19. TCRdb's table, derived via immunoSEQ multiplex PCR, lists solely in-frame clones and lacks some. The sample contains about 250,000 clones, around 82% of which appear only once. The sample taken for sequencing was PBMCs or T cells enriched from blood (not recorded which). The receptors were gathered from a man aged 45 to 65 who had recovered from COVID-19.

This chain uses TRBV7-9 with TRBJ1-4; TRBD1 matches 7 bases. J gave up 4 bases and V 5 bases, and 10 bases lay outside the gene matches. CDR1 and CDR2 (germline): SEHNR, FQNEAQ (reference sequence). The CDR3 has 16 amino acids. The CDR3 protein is CASSTGRAGGNEKLFF. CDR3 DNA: TGTGCCAGCAGCACTGGTCGGGCAGGGGGTAATGAAAAACTGTTTTTT.

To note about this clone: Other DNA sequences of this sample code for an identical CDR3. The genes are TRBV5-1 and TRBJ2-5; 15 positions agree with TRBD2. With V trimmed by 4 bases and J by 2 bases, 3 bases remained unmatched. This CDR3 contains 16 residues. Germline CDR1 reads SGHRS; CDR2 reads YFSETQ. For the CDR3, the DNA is TGCGCCAGCAGCACGGGACTAGCGGGGGGACAAGAGACCCAGTACTTC. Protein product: CASSTGLAGGQETQYF.

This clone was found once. The CDR3 coding sequence is TGTGCCAGCAGTGGTCTGGCAATAGATACGCAGTATTTT. Protein: CASSGLAIDTQYF. V is TRBV2 and J is TRBJ2-3, with D hard to call. CDR1 and CDR2 (germline): SNHLY, FYNNEI. Trimming removed 4 bases from V and 5 bases from J, with 10 bases in between. The CDR3 covers 13 residues.

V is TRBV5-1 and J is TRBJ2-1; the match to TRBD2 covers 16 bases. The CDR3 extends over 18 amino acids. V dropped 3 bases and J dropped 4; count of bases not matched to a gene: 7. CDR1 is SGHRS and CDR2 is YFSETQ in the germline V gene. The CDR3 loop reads CASSSGLAGGLRYNEQFF. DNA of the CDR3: TGCGCCAGCAGCTCGGGACTAGCGGGGGGGCTAAGGTACAATGAGCAGTTCTTC.

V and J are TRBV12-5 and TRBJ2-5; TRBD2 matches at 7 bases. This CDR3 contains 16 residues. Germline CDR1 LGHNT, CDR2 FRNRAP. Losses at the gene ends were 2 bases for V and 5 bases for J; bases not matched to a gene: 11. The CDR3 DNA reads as TGTGCTAGTGGTTTGCCCGAGCCGGGGGGTGTGGAGACCCAGTACTTC. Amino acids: CASGLPEPGGVETQYF.

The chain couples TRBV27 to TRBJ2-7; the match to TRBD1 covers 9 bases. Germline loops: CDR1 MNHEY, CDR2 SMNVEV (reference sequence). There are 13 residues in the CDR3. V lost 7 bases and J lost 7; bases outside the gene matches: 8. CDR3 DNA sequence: TGTGCCAGCAAGTCACAGGGGGCTGGGGAGCAGTACTTC. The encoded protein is CASKSQGAGEQYF.

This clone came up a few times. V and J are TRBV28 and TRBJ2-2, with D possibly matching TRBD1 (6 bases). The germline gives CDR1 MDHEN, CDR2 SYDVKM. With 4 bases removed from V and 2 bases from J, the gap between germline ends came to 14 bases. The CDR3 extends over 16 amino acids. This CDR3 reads CASSWAGVENTGELFF. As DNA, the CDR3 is TGTGCCAGCAGTTGGGCAGGGGTGGAAAACACCGGGGAGCTGTTTTTT.

In DNA form, the CDR3 reads TGTGCCAGCTCACCCACAGGGTTTTATCAGCCCCAGCATTTT. Amino acids: CASSPTGFYQPQHF. This chain connects TRBV18 to TRBJ1-5; possible D gene TRBD1, 6 bases. Germline assignment: CDR1 KGHSH and CDR2 LQKENI. V dropped 3 bases and J dropped 5 bases, with 11 bases sitting between them. The CDR3 is 14 residues long.

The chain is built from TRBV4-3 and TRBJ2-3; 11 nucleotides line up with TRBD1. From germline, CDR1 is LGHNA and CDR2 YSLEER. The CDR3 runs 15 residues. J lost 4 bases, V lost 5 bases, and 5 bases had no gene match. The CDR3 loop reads CASSTGQGAADTQYF. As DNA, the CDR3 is TGCGCCAGCAGCACCGGACAGGGGGCGGCAGATACGCAGTATTTT.

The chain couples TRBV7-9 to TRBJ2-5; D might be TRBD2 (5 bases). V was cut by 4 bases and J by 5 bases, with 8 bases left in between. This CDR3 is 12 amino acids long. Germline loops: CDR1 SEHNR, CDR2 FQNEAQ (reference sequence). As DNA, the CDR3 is TGTGCCAGCAGCTCGGAGGCGGAGACCCAGTACTTC. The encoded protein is CASSSEAETQYF.

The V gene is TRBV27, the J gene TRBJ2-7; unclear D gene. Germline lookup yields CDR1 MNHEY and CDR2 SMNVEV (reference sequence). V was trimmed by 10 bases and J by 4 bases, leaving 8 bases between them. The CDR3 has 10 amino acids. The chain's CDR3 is CATPTYEQYF. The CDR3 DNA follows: TGTGCCACCCCGACTTACGAGCAGTACTTC.

The chain's CDR3 is CAIKSGRGNTEAFF. In nucleotides, the CDR3 is TGTGCCATCAAGTCCGGCCGGGGGAACACTGAAGCTTTCTTT. V usage is TRBV10-3 and J usage is TRBJ1-1, with D hard to call. Germline-derived CDR1 and CDR2 are ENHRY and SYGVKD. The V gene lost 7 bases and the J gene lost 1 base, with 13 bases spanning the gap. The CDR3 contains 14 residues.

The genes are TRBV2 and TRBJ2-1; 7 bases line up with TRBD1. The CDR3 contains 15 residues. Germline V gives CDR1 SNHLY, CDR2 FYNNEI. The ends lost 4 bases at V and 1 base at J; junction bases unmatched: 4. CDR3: CASSAIRGSYNEQFF. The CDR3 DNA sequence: TGTGCCAGCAGTGCAATCAGGGGGTCCTACAATGAGCAGTTCTTC.

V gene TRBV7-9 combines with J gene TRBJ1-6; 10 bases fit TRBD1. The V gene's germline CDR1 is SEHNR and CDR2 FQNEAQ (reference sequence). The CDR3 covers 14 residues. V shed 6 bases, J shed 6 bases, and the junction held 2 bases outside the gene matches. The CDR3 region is CASRGTGANSPLHF. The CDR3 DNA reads TGTGCCAGCAGAGGGACAGGGGCTAATTCACCCCTCCACTTT.

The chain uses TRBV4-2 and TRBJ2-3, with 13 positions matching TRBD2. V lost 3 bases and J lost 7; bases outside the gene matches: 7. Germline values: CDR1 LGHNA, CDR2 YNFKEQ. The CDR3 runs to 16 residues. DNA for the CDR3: TGTGCCAGCAGCCAGGCACTAGCGGGGGGGATGTATACGCAGTATTTT. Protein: CASSQALAGGMYTQYF.

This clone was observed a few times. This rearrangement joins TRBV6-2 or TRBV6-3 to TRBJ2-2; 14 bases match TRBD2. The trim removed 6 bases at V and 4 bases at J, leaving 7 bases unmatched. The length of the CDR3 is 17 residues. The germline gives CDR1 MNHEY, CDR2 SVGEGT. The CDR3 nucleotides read TGTGCCAGCAGCCGACTAGCGGGAGGGCCTATCACCGGGGAGCTGTTTTTT. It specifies CASSRLAGGPITGELFF.

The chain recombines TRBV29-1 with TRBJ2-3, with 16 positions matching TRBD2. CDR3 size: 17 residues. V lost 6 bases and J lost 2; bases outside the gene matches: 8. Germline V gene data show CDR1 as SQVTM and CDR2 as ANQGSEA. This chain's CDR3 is CSVNPGLAGGPTDTQYF. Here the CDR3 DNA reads TGCAGCGTCAATCCGGGACTAGCGGGGGGGCCCACAGATACGCAGTATTTT.

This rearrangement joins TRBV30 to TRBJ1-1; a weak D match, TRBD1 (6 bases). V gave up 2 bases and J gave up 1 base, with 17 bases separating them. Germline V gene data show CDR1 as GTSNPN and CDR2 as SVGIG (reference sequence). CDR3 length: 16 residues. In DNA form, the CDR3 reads TGTGCCTGGAGTCCAACGGGACAAGGGGCGAACACTGAAGCTTTCTTT. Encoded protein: CAWSPTGQGANTEAFF.

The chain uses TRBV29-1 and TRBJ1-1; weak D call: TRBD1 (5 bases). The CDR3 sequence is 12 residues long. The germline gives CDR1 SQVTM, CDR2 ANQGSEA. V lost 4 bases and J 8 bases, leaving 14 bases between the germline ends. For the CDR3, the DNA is TGCAGCGTTGTCAGGGCCCCGATAGAAGCTTTCTTT. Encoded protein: CSVVRAPIEAFF.